A selection of T cell receptor beta chains follows, all from one sample in a study of shared clonotypes between healthy human individuals. Using immunoSEQ multiplex PCR, the repertoire was profiled, and TCRdb retains in-frame clones only, with some absent. The table lists about 680,000 clones, about 91% of them singletons. The sequenced sample consisted of naive CD8+ T cells sorted from blood. These TCRs come from a young man in good health. The CDR3 runs from the conserved cysteine through the conserved F or W. Expanded clones get a size class; other rows say once, few or many, or leave the size out.

J	size	V	CDR3
TRBJ1-2	-	TRBV15	CATSRVVGNYGYTF
TRBJ2-3	-	TRBV7-6	CASSPTSGRTDTQYF
TRBJ2-7	few	TRBV18	CASSRRTGTRSSYEQYF
TRBJ2-2	-	TRBV4-2	CASSLRTGGNTGELFF
TRBJ2-7	-	TRBV10-3	CAISESTLGDRGKYEQYF
TRBJ2-1	once	TRBV2	CASIRGRGEQFF
TRBJ2-7	once	TRBV30	CAWSNLAGYDEQYF
TRBJ2-6	-	TRBV29-1	CSVPGRDVSSGANVLTF
TRBJ2-2	-	TRBV27	CASSRYGELFF
TRBJ2-1	-	TRBV13	CASSSGQGINEQFF
TRBJ2-7	-	TRBV27	CASSSGQASGEQYF
TRBJ2-2	-	TRBV7-9	CASSLEVLELFF
TRBJ1-5	-	TRBV7-2	CASSPWTKSNQPQHF
TRBJ2-1	few	TRBV5-4	CASSLDGLGGEQFF
TRBJ1-1	-	TRBV28	CASRAAGANKAFF
TRBJ2-7	-	TRBV7-2	CASSPLGAGNYEQYF
TRBJ2-5	-	TRBV4-3	CASSQREGVQGQETQYF
TRBJ1-1	-	TRBV6-1	CASSEVQGWGEAFF
TRBJ2-3	-	TRBV4-1	CASSRPGQGTDTQYF
TRBJ1-1	-	TRBV4-1	CASSQTTGGEAFF
TRBJ2-7	-	TRBV7-9	CASSAPGGYEQYF
TRBJ1-5	-	TRBV19	CASSFGTDRHSNQPQHF
TRBJ1-3	-	TRBV5-4	CASSLSQGAGNTIYF
TRBJ2-2	-	TRBV7-9	CASSHRQGAGTGELFF
TRBJ2-3	-	TRBV11-2	CASSEGTSGRVFGADTQYF
TRBJ2-1	-	TRBV7-6	CASSLAGDYNEQFF
TRBJ2-7	-	TRBV5-5	CASSPLGQGYEQYF